What follows are 11 T cell receptor beta chains derived from one specimen sequenced in a study of blood T cell repertoires in COVID-19. Method: immunoSEQ multiplex PCR; TCRdb's copy keeps in-frame clones and lacks some. This table holds 350,000 to 450,000 clones, 75% to 90% found once. The sample comprised peripheral blood. Every receptor here comes from a woman younger than 35 with acute or convalescent COVID-19.

This clone was detected only once. This rearrangement joins TRBV2 to TRBJ1-5; TRBD1 agrees at 7 bases. The V gene's germline CDR1 is SNHLY and CDR2 FYNNEI. V was clipped by 9 bases and J by 4 bases; unmatched bases: 9. The CDR3 contains 14 residues. In DNA form, the CDR3 reads TGTGCCAGTAGAGGACAGGCGATAAATCAGCCCCAGCATTTT. It codes for CASRGQAINQPQHF.

The chain carries TRBV12-3 or TRBV12-4 and TRBJ1-1, with TRBD1 as a possible D gene (5 bases). V lost 6 bases to trimming and J lost 4 bases, with 9 bases between them. The CDR3 has 12 residues. The CDR3 sequence is CASRATVTEAFF. CDR3 DNA sequence: TGTGCCAGCAGGGCGACAGTCACTGAAGCTTTCTTT.

The chain joins TRBV4-1 to TRBJ2-7; D possibly corresponds to TRBD2 (7 bases). V was cut by 1 base and J by 4 bases, with 14 bases left in between. Germline V gene sequence: CDR1 MGHRA, CDR2 YSYEKL. The CDR3 is 15 amino acids. CDR3 protein: CASSQGGGHEYEQYF. Here the CDR3 DNA reads TGCGCCAGCAGCCAAGGGGGGGGGCACGAATACGAGCAGTACTTC.

This chain joins TRBV19 and TRBJ1-5; TRBD1 is a possible D gene (6 bases). Trimming took off 1 base at V and 4 bases at J, with 11 bases between the two ends. Germline V CDR1 and CDR2: LNHDA, SQIVND (reference sequence). The CDR3 has 15 amino acids. CDR3 DNA: TGTGCCAGTAGTATAGTACTCACAGGGAATCAGCCCCAGCATTTT. The encoded protein is CASSIVLTGNQPQHF.

The J gene is TRBJ2-1, the V gene TRBV25-1, with TRBD2 identical over 8 bases. Germline CDR1 MGHDK, CDR2 SYGVNS. V was clipped by 1 base and J by 5 bases; unmatched bases: 4. There are 15 residues in the CDR3. The CDR3 bases are TGTGCCAGCAGTGAATTAGCGGGACTGAACAATGAGCAGTTCTTC. Its protein is CASSELAGLNNEQFF.

The J gene is TRBJ1-4, the V gene TRBV2; D might be TRBD1 (6 bases). There are 15 residues in the CDR3. Per the germline V gene, CDR1 is SNHLY and CDR2 is FYNNEI. V was cut by 6 bases and J by 0 bases, with 11 bases left in between. This CDR3 reads CASSTGKATNEKLFF. DNA for the CDR3: TGTGCCAGCAGCACAGGGAAGGCAACTAATGAAAAACTGTTTTTT.

The gene calls are TRBV13 and TRBJ2-5; 12 positions agree with TRBD2. Trimming took 4 bases from V and 4 from J; bases not matched to a gene: 10. The CDR3 extends over 17 amino acids. Germline values: CDR1 PRHDT, CDR2 FYEKMQ (reference sequence). CDR3 in amino acids: CASSSRLAGGRGETQYF. As DNA, the CDR3 is TGTGCCAGCAGCTCCCGCCTAGCGGGGGGGCGGGGAGAGACCCAGTACTTC.

This clone appeared a single time. This chain links TRBV3-1 (or the pseudogene TRBV3-2) with TRBJ1-3; tentatively, D is TRBD1 (6 bases). Trimming left V 6 bases short and J 1 base short, with 19 bases between. Germline V gene sequence: CDR1 LGHDT, CDR2 YNNKEL (reference sequence). The CDR3 spans 17 residues. The CDR3 sequence: CASSLSGGARSGNTIYF. DNA of the CDR3: TGTGCCAGCAGTCTTTCGGGGGGGGCGAGATCTGGAAACACCATATATTTT.

The rearrangement uses TRBV3-1 (or the pseudogene TRBV3-2) and TRBJ1-6, with 9 bases identical to TRBD1. Germline V CDR1 and CDR2: LGHDT, YNNKEL (reference sequence). This CDR3 contains 14 residues. J gave up 8 bases and V 5 bases, and 4 bases lay outside the gene matches. CDR3: CASSYDRGYSPLHF. In DNA form, the CDR3 reads TGTGCCAGCAGCTACGACAGGGGGTATTCACCCCTCCACTTT.

The chain links TRBV7-3 to TRBJ2-3; 9 positions agree with TRBD1. Unmatched junction bases numbered 3, after V lost 5 bases and J lost 3 bases. Germline V gene lookup returns CDR1 SGHTA and CDR2 FQGTGA. The CDR3 is 14 amino acids. CDR3 loop: CASSRGTGTDTQYF. The CDR3 DNA reads TGTGCCAGCAGCCGAGGGACAGGGACAGATACGCAGTATTTT. The full variable domain, completed using reference TRBV7-3 and TRBJ2-3, is GAGVSQTPSNKVTEKGKYVELRCDPISGHTALYWYRQSLGQGPEFLIYFQGTGAADDSGLPNDRFFAVRPEGSVSTLKIQRTERGDSAVYLCASSRGTGTDTQYFGPGTRLTVL.

Only one count was recorded for this clone. The chain links TRBV7-2 to TRBJ2-5; D is uncertain. Germline V gene sequence: CDR1 SGHTA, CDR2 FQGNSA. The length of the CDR3 is 14 residues. V was shortened by 5 bases and J by 4 bases, with 14 bases between the two germline ends. CDR3 sequence reads: CASSPWVAPETQYF. CDR3 nucleotides: TGTGCCAGCAGCCCCTGGGTAGCTCCAGAGACCCAGTACTTC.